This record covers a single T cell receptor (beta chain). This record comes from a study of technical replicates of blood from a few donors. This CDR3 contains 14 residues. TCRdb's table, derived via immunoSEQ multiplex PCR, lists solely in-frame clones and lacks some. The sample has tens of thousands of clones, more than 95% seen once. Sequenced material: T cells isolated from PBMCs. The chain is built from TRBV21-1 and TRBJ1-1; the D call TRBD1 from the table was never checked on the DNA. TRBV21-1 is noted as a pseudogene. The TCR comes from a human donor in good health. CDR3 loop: CASSGRVMNTEAFF. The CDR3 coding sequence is TGTGCCAGCAGCGGCAGGGTCATGAACACTGAAGCTTTCTTT.